The 14 T cell receptor beta chains below were found in one sample sequenced in a study of blood T cell repertoires in COVID-19. Using immunoSEQ multiplex PCR, the repertoire was profiled, and TCRdb retains in-frame clones only, with some absent. This sample has 340,000 or so clones, with roughly 85% found just once. The sample comprised PBMCs or T cells enriched from blood (not recorded which). All receptors come from a woman aged 40 to 50 with acute COVID-19.

Concerning this clone: Other nucleotide sequences in the sample specify the same CDR3. The V and J genes are TRBV18 and TRBJ2-7; tentative D call: TRBD1 (6 bases). The CDR3 has 14 amino acids. V was trimmed by 3 bases and J by 0 bases, leaving 9 bases between them. The germline gives CDR1 KGHSH, CDR2 LQKENI. CDR3 in DNA: TGTGCCAGCTCACCTACAGGGAGCTCCTACGAGCAGTACTTC. Protein product: CASSPTGSSYEQYF.

The chain combines TRBV7-9 with TRBJ2-6, with 7 bases matching TRBD2. Trimming at V came to 10 bases and at J to 0 bases, leaving 12 bases not matched to a gene. Germline CDR1 and CDR2: SEHNR and FQNEAQ (reference sequence). This CDR3 contains 17 residues. In nucleotides, the CDR3 is TGTGCCATCTCCTGGGGGGGTCATCTCTCTGGGGCCAACGTCCTGACTTTC. Amino acid sequence: CAISWGGHLSGANVLTF.

This clone was observed once. The rearrangement uses TRBV11-2 and TRBJ1-4, with D maybe TRBD1 (6 bases). The V end was cut by 1 base, the J end by 13 bases, with 10 bases between. This CDR3 has 12 amino acids. Germline V CDR1 and CDR2: SGHAT, FQNNGV. The CDR3: CASSLARGGLFF. The CDR3, as DNA: TGTGCCAGCAGCTTAGCGAGAGGGGGACTGTTTTTT.

The chain combines TRBV7-2 with TRBJ1-4; D possibly corresponds to TRBD1 (6 bases). Germline assignment: CDR1 SGHTA and CDR2 FQGNSA. V lost 0 bases, J lost 11 bases, and 10 bases lay in between. CDR3 length: 13 amino acids. CDR3 nucleotide sequence: TGTGCCAGCAGCTTAGCGGCTCAGGGGAAACTGTTTTTT. This sequence encodes CASSLAAQGKLFF.

The J gene is TRBJ2-7, the V gene TRBV5-4, with D perhaps TRBD2 (5 bases). This CDR3 contains 13 residues. Trimming took off 2 bases at V and 6 bases at J, with 12 bases between the two ends. CDR1 SGHNT and CDR2 YYREEE come from the germline V gene (reference sequence). CDR3 sequence (DNA): TGTGCCAGCAGCTTCTTGGAGAGCGGCGAGCAGTACTTC. Amino acid sequence: CASSFLESGEQYF.

The V gene is TRBV5-6, the J gene TRBJ2-4, with D possibly TRBD2 on 7 matching bases. Germline lookup yields CDR1 SGHDT and CDR2 YYEEEE. Between the trimmed V and J ends, which lost 8 bases and 5 bases, there was a span of 17 bases. This CDR3 is built from 14 residues. The CDR3 region has the DNA TGTGCCAGTCTTAGGGGGGGACTGGAAAACATTCAGTACTTC. Protein product: CASLRGGLENIQYF.

The chain combines TRBV10-3 with TRBJ2-3; TRBD2 is a possible D gene (6 bases). Germline CDR1 and CDR2: ENHRY and SYGVKD. CDR3 length: 17 residues. V was cut by 10 bases and J by 0 bases, with 23 bases left in between. The CDR3 DNA reads TGTGCCACCCGAGGGAGGATATCTTCCACTAGCACAGATACGCAGTATTTT. Translation: CATRGRISSTSTDTQYF.

Note on this clone: At one end the junction does not follow the germline gene, possibly because of a read error. In DNA, the CDR3 is TGTGCCAGCAGCTCGGGGTTAAACTTTGGCTACACCTTC. Translated: CASSSGLNFGYTF. The chain uses TRBV7-9 and TRBJ1-2; D uncertain. The germline V gene has CDR1 SEHNR and CDR2 FQNEAQ (reference sequence). The CDR3 loop spans 13 amino acids.

The V gene is TRBV5-1, the J gene TRBJ2-1, with TRBD2 matching over 11 bases. V gave up 4 bases and J gave up 5 bases; unmatched junction bases: 8. The length of the CDR3 is 16 residues. Germline CDR1 reads SGHRS; CDR2 reads YFSETQ. This CDR3 is CASSPDVAGGNNEQFF. CDR3 sequence (DNA): TGCGCCAGCAGCCCCGACGTAGCGGGAGGGAACAATGAGCAGTTCTTC. The variable domain in full, with the rest retrieved from reference TRBV5-1 and TRBJ2-1, is KAGVTQTPRYLIKTRGQQVTLSCSPISGHRSVSWYQQTPGQGLQFLFEYFSETQRNKGNFPGRFSGRQFSNSRSEMNVSTLELGDSALYLCASSPDVAGGNNEQFFGPGTRLTVL.

The chain has TRBV4-1 and TRBJ1-6, with 9 bases lining up with TRBD1. Germline V gene lookup returns CDR1 MGHRA and CDR2 YSYEKL. Trimming cost V 6 bases and J 7 bases; bases outside gene matches: 13. The CDR3 sequence is 17 residues long. The CDR3 DNA sequence: TGCGCCAGCAGGCCCGGGACAGGGAATTTTGGCAATTCACCCCTCCACTTT. This gives the protein CASRPGTGNFGNSPLHF.

The V gene is TRBV19, the J gene TRBJ2-3; no firm D call. The CDR3 extends over 14 amino acids. Trimming took off 1 base at V and 2 bases at J, with 7 bases between the two ends. Germline loops: CDR1 LNHDA, CDR2 SQIVND (reference sequence). DNA for the CDR3: TGTGCCAGTAGTATAGCGGGTTTCACAGATACGCAGTATTTT. It translates to CASSIAGFTDTQYF.

The V gene is TRBV5-7, the J gene TRBJ1-1; 12 positions match TRBD1. TRBV5-7 has ORF status, its function being uncertain. This CDR3 region has 17 residues. J lost 2 bases, V lost 4 bases, and 9 bases had no gene match. Here the CDR3 DNA reads TGTGCCAGCAGCGCTGGGACAGGGGGCCAAGAAAACACTGAAGCTTTCTTT. It translates to CASSAGTGGQENTEAFF.

This clone was seen a handful of times. The rearrangement uses TRBV19 and TRBJ1-5; maybe TRBD1 (5 bases). The CDR3 has 13 amino acids. Trimming left V 3 bases short and J 6 bases short, with 9 bases between. Germline CDR1 LNHDA, CDR2 SQIVND (reference sequence). CDR3 in amino acids: CASSMTTAQPQHF. In DNA, the CDR3 is TGTGCCAGTAGTATGACGACAGCTCAGCCCCAGCATTTT.

V usage is TRBV9 and J usage is TRBJ2-1; TRBD1 aligns across 8 bases. With V trimmed by 0 bases and J by 6 bases, 8 bases remained unmatched. Germline CDR1 is SGDLS and CDR2 is YYNGEE. The CDR3 is 16 amino acids. In DNA form, the CDR3 reads TGTGCCAGCAGCGTAGTGGGGTCAGGGGGCTTCAATGAGCAGTTCTTC. Its protein is CASSVVGSGGFNEQFF.